The entry below gives a single T cell receptor (beta chain) sequence along with its context. The data belong to a study of control samples from healthy donors and cancer patients. Profiling relied on immunoSEQ multiplex PCR, and the TCRdb table lists in-frame clones only, not all of them. The data show tens of thousands of clones, 70% to 90% seen once. Germline CDR1 reads MDHEN; CDR2 reads SYDVKM. CDR3 size: 14 residues. The V gene end was trimmed by 8 bases and the J gene end by 2 bases; junction bases not matched to a gene: 8. The chain has TRBV28 and TRBJ1-2, with 7 bases identical to TRBD1. Sequencing input: blood. The sequence was collected from a man between 60 and 75 years old in good health. Here the CDR3 reads CASVPGQQNYGYTF. DNA of the CDR3: TGTGCCAGCGTACCGGGACAGCAGAACTATGGCTACACCTTC.